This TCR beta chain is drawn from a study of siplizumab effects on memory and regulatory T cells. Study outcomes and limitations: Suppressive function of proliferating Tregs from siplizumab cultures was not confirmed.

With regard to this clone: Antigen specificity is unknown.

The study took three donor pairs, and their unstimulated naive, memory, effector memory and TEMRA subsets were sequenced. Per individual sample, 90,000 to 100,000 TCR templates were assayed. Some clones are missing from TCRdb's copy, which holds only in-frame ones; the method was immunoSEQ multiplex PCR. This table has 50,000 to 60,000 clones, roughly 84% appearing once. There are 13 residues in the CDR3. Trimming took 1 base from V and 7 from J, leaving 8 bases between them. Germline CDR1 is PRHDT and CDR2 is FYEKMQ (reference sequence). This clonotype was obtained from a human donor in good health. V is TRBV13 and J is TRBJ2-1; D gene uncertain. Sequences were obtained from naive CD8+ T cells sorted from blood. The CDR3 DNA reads TGTGCCAGCAGCTTAGAACGGATTAATGAGCAGTTCTTC. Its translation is CASSLERINEQFF.